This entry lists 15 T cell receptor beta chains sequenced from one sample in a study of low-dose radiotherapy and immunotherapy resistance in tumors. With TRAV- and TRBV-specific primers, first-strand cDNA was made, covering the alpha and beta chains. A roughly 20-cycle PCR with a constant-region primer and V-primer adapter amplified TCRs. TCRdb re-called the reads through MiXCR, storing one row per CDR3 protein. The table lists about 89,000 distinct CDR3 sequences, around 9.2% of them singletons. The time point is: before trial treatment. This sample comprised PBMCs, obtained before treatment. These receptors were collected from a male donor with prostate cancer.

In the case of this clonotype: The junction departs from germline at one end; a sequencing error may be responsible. This CDR3 reads CVSSQFSAGDGYAF. CDR3 DNA sequence: TGTGTCAGCAGCCAGTTTTCGGCAGGCGATGGCTACGCCTTC. The rearrangement links TRBV3-1 to TRBJ1-2; D is uncertain. Germline V gene data show CDR1 as LGHDT and CDR2 as YNNKEL (reference sequence). This CDR3 spans 14 amino acids.

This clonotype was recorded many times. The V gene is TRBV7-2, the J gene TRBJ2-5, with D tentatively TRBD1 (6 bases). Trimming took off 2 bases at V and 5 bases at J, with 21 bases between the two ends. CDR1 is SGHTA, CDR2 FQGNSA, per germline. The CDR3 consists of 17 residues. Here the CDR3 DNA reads TGTGCCAGCAGCTTAACGTCGGTAACAGGGATAGGGGAGACCCAGTACTTC. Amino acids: CASSLTSVTGIGETQYF.

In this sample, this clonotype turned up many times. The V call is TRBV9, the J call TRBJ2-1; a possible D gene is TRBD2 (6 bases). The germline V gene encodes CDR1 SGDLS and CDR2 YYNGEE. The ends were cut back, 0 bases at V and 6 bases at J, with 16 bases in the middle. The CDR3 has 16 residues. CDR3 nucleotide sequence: TGTGCCAGCAGCGTAGCTGCCACCGTCGGGGGCAATGAGCAGTTCTTC. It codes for CASSVAATVGGNEQFF.

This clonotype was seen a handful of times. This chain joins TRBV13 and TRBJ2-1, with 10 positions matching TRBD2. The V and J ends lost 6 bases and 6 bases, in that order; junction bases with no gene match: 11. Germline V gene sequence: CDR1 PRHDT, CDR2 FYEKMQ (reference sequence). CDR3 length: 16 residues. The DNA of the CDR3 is TGTGCCAGCAGTCTCGAGCTAGCGGGAGAGGTCAATGAGCAGTTCTTC. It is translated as CASSLELAGEVNEQFF.

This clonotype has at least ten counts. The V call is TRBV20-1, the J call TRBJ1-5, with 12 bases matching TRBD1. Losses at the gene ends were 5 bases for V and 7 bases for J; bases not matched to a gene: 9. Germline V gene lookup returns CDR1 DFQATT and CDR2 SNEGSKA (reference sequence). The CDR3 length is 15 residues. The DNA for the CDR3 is TGCAGTGCTTCCGGGACAGGGGGCGCGTGGCAGCCCCAGCATTTT. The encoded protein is CSASGTGGAWQPQHF.

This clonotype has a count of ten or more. The CDR3 DNA is TGTGCCAGCAGTTACTCGCGGACAGGGGATTCCTACGAGCAGTACTTC. Protein: CASSYSRTGDSYEQYF. The V call is TRBV6-5, the J call TRBJ2-7; 9 bases are a match to TRBD1. The CDR3 sequence is 16 residues long. Trimming took 0 bases from V and 1 from J; bases not matched to a gene: 4. Germline V gives CDR1 MNHEY, CDR2 SVGAGI.

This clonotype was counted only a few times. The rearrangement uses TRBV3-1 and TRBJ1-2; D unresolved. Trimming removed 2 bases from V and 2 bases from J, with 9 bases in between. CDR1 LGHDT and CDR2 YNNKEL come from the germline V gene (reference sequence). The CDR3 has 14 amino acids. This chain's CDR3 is CASSQLGPNYGYTF. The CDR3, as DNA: TGTGCCAGCAGCCAACTAGGTCCGAACTATGGCTACACCTTC.

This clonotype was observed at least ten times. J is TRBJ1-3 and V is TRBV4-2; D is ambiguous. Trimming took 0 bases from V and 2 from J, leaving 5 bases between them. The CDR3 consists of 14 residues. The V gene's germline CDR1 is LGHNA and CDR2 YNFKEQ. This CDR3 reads CASSQDRAGNTIYF. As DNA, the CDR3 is TGTGCCAGCAGCCAAGATCGGGCTGGAAACACCATATATTTT.

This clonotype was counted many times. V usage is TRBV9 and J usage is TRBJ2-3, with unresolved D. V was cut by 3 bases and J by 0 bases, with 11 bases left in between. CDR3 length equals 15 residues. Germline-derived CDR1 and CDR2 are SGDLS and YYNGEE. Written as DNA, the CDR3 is TGTGCCAGCAGCGCTCGAAGGGTTAGCACAGATACGCAGTATTTT. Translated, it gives CASSARRVSTDTQYF.

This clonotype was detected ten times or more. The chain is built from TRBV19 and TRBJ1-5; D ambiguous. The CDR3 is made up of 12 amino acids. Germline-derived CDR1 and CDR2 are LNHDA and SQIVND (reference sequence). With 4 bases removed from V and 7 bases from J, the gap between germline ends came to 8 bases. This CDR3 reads CASSKIQQPQHF. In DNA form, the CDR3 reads TGTGCCAGTAGTAAAATACAGCAGCCCCAGCATTTT.

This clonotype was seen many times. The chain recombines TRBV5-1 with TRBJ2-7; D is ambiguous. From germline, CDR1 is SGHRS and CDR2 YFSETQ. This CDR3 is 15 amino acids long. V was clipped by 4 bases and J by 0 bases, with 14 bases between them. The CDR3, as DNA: TGCGCCAGCAGCCTGAGACTCTCGAGCTCCTACGAGCAGTACTTC. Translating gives CASSLRLSSSYEQYF.

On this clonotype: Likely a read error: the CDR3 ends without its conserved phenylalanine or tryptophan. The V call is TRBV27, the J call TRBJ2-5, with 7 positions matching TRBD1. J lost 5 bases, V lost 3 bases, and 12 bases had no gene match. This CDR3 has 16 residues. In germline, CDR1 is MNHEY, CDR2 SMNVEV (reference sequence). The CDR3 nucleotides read TGTGCCAGCAGTTTCTTGGCAGGGGGTTTTGCCGAGACCCAGTACTTA. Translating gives CASSFLAGGFAETQYL.

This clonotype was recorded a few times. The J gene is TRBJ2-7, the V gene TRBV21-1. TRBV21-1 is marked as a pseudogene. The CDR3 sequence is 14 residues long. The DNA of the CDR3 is TGTGCCAGCAGCAAAGAAGGTGGTCTAAACGAGCAGTACTTC. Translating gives CASSKEGGLNEQYF.

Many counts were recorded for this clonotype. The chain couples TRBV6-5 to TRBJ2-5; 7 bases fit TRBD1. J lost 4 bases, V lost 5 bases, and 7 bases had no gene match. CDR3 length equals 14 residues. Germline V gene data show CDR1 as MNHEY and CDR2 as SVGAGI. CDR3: CASSVTGSGETQYF. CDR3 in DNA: TGTGCCAGCAGTGTGACAGGGTCAGGAGAGACCCAGTACTTC.

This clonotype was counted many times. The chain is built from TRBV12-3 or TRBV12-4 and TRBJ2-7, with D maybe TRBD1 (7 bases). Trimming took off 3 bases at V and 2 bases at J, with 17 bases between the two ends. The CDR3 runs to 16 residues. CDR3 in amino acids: CASSLGGQVPTYEQYF. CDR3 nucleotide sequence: TGTGCCAGCAGTTTGGGAGGACAGGTCCCAACCTACGAGCAGTACTTC.